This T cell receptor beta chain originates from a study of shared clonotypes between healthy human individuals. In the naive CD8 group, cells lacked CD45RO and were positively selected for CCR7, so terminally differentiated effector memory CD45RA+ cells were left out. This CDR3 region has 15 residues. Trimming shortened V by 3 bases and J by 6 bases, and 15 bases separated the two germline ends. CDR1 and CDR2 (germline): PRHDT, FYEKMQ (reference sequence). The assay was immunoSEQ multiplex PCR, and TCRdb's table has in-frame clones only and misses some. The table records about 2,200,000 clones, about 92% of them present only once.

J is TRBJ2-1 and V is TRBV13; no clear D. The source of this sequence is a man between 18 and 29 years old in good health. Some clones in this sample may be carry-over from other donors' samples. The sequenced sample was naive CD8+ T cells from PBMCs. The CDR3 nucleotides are TGTGCCAGCAGCTTCTGGGGTAGCCTCACCAATGAGCAGTTCTTC. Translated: CASSFWGSLTNEQFF.